A selection of T cell receptor beta chains follows, all from one sample in a study of cytomegalovirus exposure and HLA in healthy donors. Sequencing was performed with immunoSEQ multiplex PCR; in TCRdb, only in-frame clones are kept and a portion is missing. Among around 280,000 clones listed, roughly 90% were seen once. Input material: PBMCs. These receptors originate from a woman under 30 in good health and CMV-seronegative. Both conserved end residues are part of each CDR3. Each record gives: clone size, D gene, J gene, V gene, CDR3 protein, CDR3 DNA. D genes are given only for firm matches. Some rows mark clone size as missing; the rest say once, few, many or name a class of expanded clone.

clone_size: NA; d_call: TRBD2; j_call: TRBJ2-3; v_call: TRBV4-2; cdr3_aa: CASSQRTSGGAFSPDTQYF; cdr3_nt: TGTGCCAGCAGCCAACGGACTAGCGGGGGGGCCTTTTCCCCAGATACGCAGTATTTT
clone_size: NA; d_call: NA; j_call: TRBJ1-5; v_call: TRBV9; cdr3_aa: CASSAGVNQPQHF; cdr3_nt: TGTGCCAGCAGCGCAGGGGTAAATCAGCCCCAGCATTTT
clone_size: NA; d_call: NA; j_call: TRBJ1-1; v_call: TRBV6-5; cdr3_aa: CANSWGRNTEAFF; cdr3_nt: TGTGCCAACAGCTGGGGGCGGAACACTGAAGCTTTCTTT
clone_size: few; d_call: NA; j_call: TRBJ2-2; v_call: TRBV7-8; cdr3_aa: CASSPPGGFATGELFF; cdr3_nt: TGTGCCAGCAGCCCACCCGGAGGGTTTGCCACCGGGGAGCTGTTTTTT
clone_size: NA; d_call: NA; j_call: TRBJ1-3; v_call: TRBV7-8; cdr3_aa: CASSQTNEASGNTIYF; cdr3_nt: TGTGCCAGCAGCCAAACTAACGAGGCCTCTGGAAACACCATATATTTT
clone_size: NA; d_call: NA; j_call: TRBJ2-7; v_call: TRBV30; cdr3_aa: CAWSQGLYEQYF; cdr3_nt: TGTGCCTGGAGCCAGGGGCTCTACGAGCAGTACTTC
clone_size: NA; d_call: NA; j_call: TRBJ1-2; v_call: TRBV6-1; cdr3_aa: CASRIKTPRDYGYTF; cdr3_nt: TGTGCCAGCAGAATAAAGACACCGAGGGACTATGGCTACACCTTC
clone_size: few; d_call: NA; j_call: TRBJ2-6; v_call: TRBV4-1; cdr3_aa: CASSHAGTGANVLTF; cdr3_nt: TGCGCCAGCAGCCATGCGGGGACTGGGGCCAACGTCCTGACTTTC
clone_size: NA; d_call: TRBD1; j_call: TRBJ1-1; v_call: TRBV5-1; cdr3_aa: CASSRTGLNTEAFF; cdr3_nt: TGCGCCAGCAGCAGGACAGGGCTGAACACTGAAGCTTTCTTT
clone_size: NA; d_call: NA; j_call: TRBJ2-7; v_call: TRBV5-1; cdr3_aa: CASSLGQTTYEQYF; cdr3_nt: TGCGCCAGCAGCTTGGGCCAGACAACCTACGAGCAGTACTTC
clone_size: NA; d_call: TRBD2; j_call: TRBJ2-1; v_call: TRBV5-1; cdr3_aa: CASSPGGLAAQNEQFF; cdr3_nt: TGCGCCAGCAGCCCCGGCGGTCTAGCGGCGCAAAATGAGCAGTTCTTC
clone_size: NA; d_call: TRBD1; j_call: TRBJ1-2; v_call: TRBV6-4; cdr3_aa: CASSDSTGEHTF; cdr3_nt: TGTGCCAGCAGTGACTCTACAGGGGAACACACCTTC
clone_size: once; d_call: NA; j_call: TRBJ1-4; v_call: TRBV4-1; cdr3_aa: CASSQARGSNEKLFF; cdr3_nt: TGCGCCAGCAGCCAAGCCCGGGGTTCTAATGAAAAACTGTTTTTT
clone_size: once; d_call: NA; j_call: TRBJ2-6; v_call: TRBV28; cdr3_aa: CASKEEGPGANVLTF; cdr3_nt: TGTGCCAGCAAGGAGGAGGGGCCTGGGGCCAACGTCCTGACTTTC
clone_size: NA; d_call: NA; j_call: TRBJ2-7; v_call: TRBV27; cdr3_aa: CASRGAYGYEQYF; cdr3_nt: TGTGCCAGCAGGGGGGCGTACGGCTACGAGCAGTACTTC
clone_size: once; d_call: TRBD1; j_call: TRBJ1-2; v_call: TRBV5-1; cdr3_aa: CASSLPGQGEVYGYTF; cdr3_nt: TGCGCCAGCAGCTTGCCGGGACAGGGGGAAGTCTATGGCTACACCTTC
clone_size: NA; d_call: NA; j_call: TRBJ1-2; v_call: TRBV19; cdr3_aa: CASSRQEMNYGYTF; cdr3_nt: TGTGCCAGTAGTAGACAGGAGATGAACTATGGCTACACCTTC
clone_size: NA; d_call: NA; j_call: TRBJ2-5; v_call: TRBV4-1; cdr3_aa: CASSKVLVAQDSLLNF; cdr3_nt: TGCGCCAGCAGCAAAGTCCTAGTTGCTCAAGACTCTCTCCTTAACTTC
clone_size: NA; d_call: TRBD2; j_call: TRBJ2-3; v_call: TRBV9; cdr3_aa: CASSVGSGGMADTQYF; cdr3_nt: TGTGCCAGCAGCGTAGGGAGCGGGGGGATGGCAGATACGCAGTATTTT
clone_size: NA; d_call: NA; j_call: TRBJ2-1; v_call: TRBV6-5; cdr3_aa: CASSYSRVYNEQFF; cdr3_nt: TGTGCCAGCAGTTACTCGAGGGTGTACAATGAGCAGTTCTTC
clone_size: NA; d_call: TRBD2; j_call: TRBJ2-3; v_call: TRBV30; cdr3_aa: CAWTTSGASTDTQYF; cdr3_nt: TGTGCCTGGACCACTAGCGGGGCTAGCACAGATACGCAGTATTTT
clone_size: NA; d_call: NA; j_call: TRBJ2-2; v_call: TRBV5-6; cdr3_aa: CASSFTSTGELFF; cdr3_nt: TGTGCCAGCAGCTTCACTAGCACCGGGGAGCTGTTTTTT
clone_size: NA; d_call: NA; j_call: TRBJ2-7; v_call: TRBV5-1; cdr3_aa: CASSVGKNTYEQYF; cdr3_nt: TGCGCCAGCTCTGTGGGCAAAAATACCTACGAGCAGTACTTC
clone_size: NA; d_call: TRBD2; j_call: TRBJ2-3; v_call: TRBV5-1; cdr3_aa: CASSLVAAGGTDTQYF; cdr3_nt: TGCGCCAGCAGCTTGGTTGCGGCGGGGGGCACAGATACGCAGTATTTT
clone_size: NA; d_call: NA; j_call: TRBJ1-5; v_call: TRBV5-4; cdr3_aa: CASSLGQGGQPQHF; cdr3_nt: TGTGCCAGCAGCCTCGGACAAGGCGGACAGCCCCAGCATTTT
clone_size: NA; d_call: NA; j_call: TRBJ2-7; v_call: TRBV21-1; cdr3_aa: CASSSHGESGPHEQYF; cdr3_nt: TGTGCCAGCAGCTCCCACGGGGAATCCGGGCCCCACGAGCAGTACTTC
clone_size: NA; d_call: NA; j_call: TRBJ1-1; v_call: TRBV11-2; cdr3_aa: CASSLGPVGGRVNTEAFF; cdr3_nt: TGTGCCAGCAGCTTAGGTCCCGTGGGAGGCCGGGTAAACACTGAAGCTTTCTTT
clone_size: once; d_call: NA; j_call: TRBJ1-1; v_call: TRBV30; cdr3_aa: CAWSGPPGTEAFF; cdr3_nt: TGTGCCTGGAGTGGACCGCCGGGCACTGAAGCTTTCTTT
clone_size: NA; d_call: TRBD1; j_call: TRBJ1-2; v_call: TRBV6-6; cdr3_aa: CASSRQGAGGYTF; cdr3_nt: TGTGCCAGCAGTCGACAGGGGGCGGGAGGCTACACCTTC
clone_size: NA; d_call: TRBD1; j_call: TRBJ1-2; v_call: TRBV5-6; cdr3_aa: CASSPGTGYSPGYTF; cdr3_nt: TGTGCCAGCAGCCCCGGGACAGGTTACTCCCCTGGCTACACCTTC
clone_size: NA; d_call: TRBD2; j_call: TRBJ2-3; v_call: TRBV5-1; cdr3_aa: CASSLRASGGGTDTQYF; cdr3_nt: TGCGCCAGCAGCTTGAGGGCTAGCGGGGGTGGCACAGATACGCAGTATTTT